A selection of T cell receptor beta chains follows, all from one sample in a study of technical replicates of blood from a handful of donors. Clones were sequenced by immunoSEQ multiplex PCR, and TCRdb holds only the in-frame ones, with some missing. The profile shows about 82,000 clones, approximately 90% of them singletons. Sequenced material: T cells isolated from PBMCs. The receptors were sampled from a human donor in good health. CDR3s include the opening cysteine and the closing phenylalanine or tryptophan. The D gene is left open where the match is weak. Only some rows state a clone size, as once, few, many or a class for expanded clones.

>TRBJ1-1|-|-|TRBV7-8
TGTGCCAGCAGCCAATCTAGGGGGGGTATCACTGAAGCTTTCTTT
CASSQSRGGITEAFF
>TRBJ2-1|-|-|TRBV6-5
TGTGCCAGCAGTTACTCGATGGAGAACCCCTACAATGAGCAGTTCTTC
CASSYSMENPYNEQFF
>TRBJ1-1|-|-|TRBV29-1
TGCAGCGCCGGGAGAGCGACTGAAGCTTTCTTT
CSAGRATEAFF
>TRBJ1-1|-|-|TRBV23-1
TGCGCCAGCAGTCATTACCCGGGGGAACCCATGGGAGCTTTCTTT
CASSHYPGEPMGAFF
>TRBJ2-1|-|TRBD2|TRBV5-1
TGCGCCAGCAACCCCCGGGGGGGCACCTACAATGAGCAGTTCTTC
CASNPRGGTYNEQFF
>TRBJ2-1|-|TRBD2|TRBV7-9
TGTGCCAGCAGCTACAGGACTAGCGGGAGCTCCTACAATGAGCAGTTCTTC
CASSYRTSGSSYNEQFF
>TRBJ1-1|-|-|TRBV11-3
TGTGCCAGCAGCTTAAACAGGGAGAACACTGAAGCTTTCTTT
CASSLNRENTEAFF
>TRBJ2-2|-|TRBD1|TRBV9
TGTGCCAGCAGCGTATACAGGGGTACCGGGGAGCTGTTTTTT
CASSVYRGTGELFF
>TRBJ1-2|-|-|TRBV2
TGTGCCAGCAGGAGACACGACCGGGGTGGCTACACCTTC
CASRRHDRGGYTF
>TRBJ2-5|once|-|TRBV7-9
TGTGCCAGCAGCCCAGAAGGGGGGACCCAGTACTTC
CASSPEGGTQYF
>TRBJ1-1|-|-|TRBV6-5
TGTGCCAGCAGTTTAGGTAGGGGCACTGAAGCTTTCTTT
CASSLGRGTEAFF
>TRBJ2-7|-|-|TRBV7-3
TGTGCCAGCAGCTTAAAAGGGGGGGCCGAGCAGTACTTC
CASSLKGGAEQYF